One TCR beta chain is described in this entry. This CDR3 comprises 15 residues. Germline assignment: CDR1 MDHEN and CDR2 SYDVKM. With 3 bases removed from V and 3 bases from J, the gap between germline ends came to 14 bases. Each donor was a healthy Caucasian individual from Russia, aged roughly 6 to 95. The second PCR ran roughly 7 to 12 cycles with a sample-barcoded 5' primer and J-beta primers. Each of the cDNA molecules was tagged by a template-switch adaptor with 12 random nucleotides. Each CDR3 protein is one row after TCRdb ran MiXCR on the 5' RACE reads. The repertoire holds 650,000 to 800,000 distinct CDR3 sequences, with roughly half as singletons. This entry comes from a study of blood T cells in healthy people across ages.

V gene TRBV28 combines with J gene TRBJ2-5; no clear D gene. Sequencing was performed on blood. This sequence was found in a woman older than 75 in good health. As DNA, the CDR3 is TGTGCCAGCAGTTTGGCTAGGAAGGAAAAAGAGACCCAGTACTTC. It specifies CASSLARKEKETQYF.